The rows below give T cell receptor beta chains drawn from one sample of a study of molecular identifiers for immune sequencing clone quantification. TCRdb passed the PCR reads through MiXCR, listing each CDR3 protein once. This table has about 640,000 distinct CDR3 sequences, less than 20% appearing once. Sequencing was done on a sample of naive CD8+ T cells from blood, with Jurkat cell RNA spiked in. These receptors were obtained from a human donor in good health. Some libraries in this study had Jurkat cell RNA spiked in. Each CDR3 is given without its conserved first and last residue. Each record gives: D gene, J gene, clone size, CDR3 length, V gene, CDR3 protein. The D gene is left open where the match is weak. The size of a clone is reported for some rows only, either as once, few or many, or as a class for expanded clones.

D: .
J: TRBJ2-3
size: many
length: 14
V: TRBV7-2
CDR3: ASSLNGGGDTDTQY

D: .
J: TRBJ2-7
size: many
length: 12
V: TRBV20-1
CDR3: SARGFDSSDEQY

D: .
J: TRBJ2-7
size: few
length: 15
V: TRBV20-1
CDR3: SANFPLGATMTYEQY

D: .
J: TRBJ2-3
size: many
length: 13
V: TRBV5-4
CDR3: ASSPLGPVTDTQY

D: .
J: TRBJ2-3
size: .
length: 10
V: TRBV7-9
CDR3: AGSLTADTQY

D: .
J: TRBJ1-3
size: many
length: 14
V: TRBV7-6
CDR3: ASSSGGMDAGNTIY

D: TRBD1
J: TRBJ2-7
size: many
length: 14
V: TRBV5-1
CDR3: ASSFADRALSDEQY

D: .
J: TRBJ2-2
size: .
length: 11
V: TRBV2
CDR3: ASSDFNTGELF

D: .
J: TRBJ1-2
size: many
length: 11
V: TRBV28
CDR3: ASTRQHSYGYT

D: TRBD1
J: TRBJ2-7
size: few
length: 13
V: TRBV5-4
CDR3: ASSWGQGASYEQY

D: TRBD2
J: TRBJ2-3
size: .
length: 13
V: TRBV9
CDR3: ASSVASGGADTQY

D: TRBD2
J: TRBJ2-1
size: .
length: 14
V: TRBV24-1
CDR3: ATSDSREDRYNEQF

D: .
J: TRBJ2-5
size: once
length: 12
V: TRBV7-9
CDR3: ASNLLALQETQY

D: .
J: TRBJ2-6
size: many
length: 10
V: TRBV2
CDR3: ASIYRANVLT

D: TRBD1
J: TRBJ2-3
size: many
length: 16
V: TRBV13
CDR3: ASSLGLAWDRGTDTQY

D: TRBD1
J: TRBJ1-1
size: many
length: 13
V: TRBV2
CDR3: ASSERTGELREAF

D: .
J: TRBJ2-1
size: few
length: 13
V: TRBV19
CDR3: ASSLGQSLYNEQF

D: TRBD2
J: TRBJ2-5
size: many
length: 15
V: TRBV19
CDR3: ASGVAPGLAGFGTQY

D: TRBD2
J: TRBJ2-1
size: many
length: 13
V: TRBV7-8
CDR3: ASSAPASGDNEQF

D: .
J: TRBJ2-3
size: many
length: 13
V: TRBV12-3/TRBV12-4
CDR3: ASSFARELWDTQY

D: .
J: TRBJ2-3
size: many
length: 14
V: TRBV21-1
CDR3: ASSKGRQAVTDTQY

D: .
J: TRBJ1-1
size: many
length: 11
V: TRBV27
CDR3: ASSPTVNTEAF